This T cell receptor beta chain was recovered during a study of CD8 T cells in Susac syndrome. Study conclusions and caveats: It was acknowledged in the study that its TCR sequencing and HLA analysis involved a relatively small number of individuals.

With random hexamers, about 0.5 to 1 ug RNA was reverse transcribed. One entry per CDR3 protein results from TCRdb running MiXCR on the immunoSEQ multiplex PCR reads. Among approximately 220,000 distinct CDR3 sequences, approximately 95% were seen once, and the ten largest hold around 0.08%. Regarding this clonotype: What it binds is not known.

Material for sequencing was CD4+ T cells from PBMCs. The source is a human donor with multiple sclerosis.

CDR3 region: CASSSPPAPEPNTEAFF. The CDR3 DNA sequence: TGTGCCAGCAGTTCCCCCCCGGCCCCGGAACCGAACACTGAAGCTTTCTTT. This chain joins TRBV27 and TRBJ1-1; no firm D call. V lost 4 bases, J lost 1 base, and 19 bases lay in between. The CDR3 has 17 amino acids. Germline V gives CDR1 MNHEY, CDR2 SMNVEV (reference sequence).